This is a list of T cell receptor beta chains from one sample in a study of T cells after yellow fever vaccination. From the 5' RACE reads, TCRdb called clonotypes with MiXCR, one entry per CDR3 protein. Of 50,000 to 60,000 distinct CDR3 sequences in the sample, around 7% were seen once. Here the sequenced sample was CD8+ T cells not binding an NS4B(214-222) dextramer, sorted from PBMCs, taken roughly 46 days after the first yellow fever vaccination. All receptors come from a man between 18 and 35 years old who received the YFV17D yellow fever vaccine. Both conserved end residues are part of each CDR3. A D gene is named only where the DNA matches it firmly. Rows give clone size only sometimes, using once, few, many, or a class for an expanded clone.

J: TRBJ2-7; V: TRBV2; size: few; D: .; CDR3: CASQPRPYEQYF; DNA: TGTGCCAGCCAACCAAGACCCTACGAGCAGTACTTC
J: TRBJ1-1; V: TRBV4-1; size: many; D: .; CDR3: CASSQVAGDTEAFF; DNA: TGCGCCAGCAGCCAGGTAGCGGGAGACACTGAAGCTTTCTTT
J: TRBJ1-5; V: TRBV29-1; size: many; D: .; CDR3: CSVGAGEYQPQHF; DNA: TGCAGCGTTGGAGCAGGGGAGTATCAGCCCCAGCATTTT
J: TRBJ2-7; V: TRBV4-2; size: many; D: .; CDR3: CASSQDLAGLSYEQYF; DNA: TGTGCCAGCAGCCAAGACCTTGCCGGGCTTTCCTACGAGCAGTACTTC
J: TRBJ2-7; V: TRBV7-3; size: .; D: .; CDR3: CASSPPEGPVYF; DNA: TGTGCCAGCAGCCCCCCGGAGGGGCCGGTGTACTTC
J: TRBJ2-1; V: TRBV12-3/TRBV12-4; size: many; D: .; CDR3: CASSYGGDNEQFF; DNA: TGTGCCAGCAGTTACGGCGGGGACAATGAGCAGTTCTTC
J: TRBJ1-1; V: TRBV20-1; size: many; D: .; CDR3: CSASRQEAFF; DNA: TGCAGTGCTAGTCGCCAGGAGGCTTTCTTT
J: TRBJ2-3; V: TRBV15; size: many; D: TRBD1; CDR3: CATSRGLRMDRGSDTQYF; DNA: TGTGCCACCAGCAGAGGGCTTCGGATGGACAGGGGGTCAGATACGCAGTATTTT
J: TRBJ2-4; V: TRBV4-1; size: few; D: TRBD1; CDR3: CASSRLRTGGTAKNIQYF; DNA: TGCGCCAGCAGCCGTTTGAGGACAGGGGGCACAGCCAAAAACATTCAGTACTTC
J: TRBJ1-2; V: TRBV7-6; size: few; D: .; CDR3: CASSSRPGTDYGYTF; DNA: TGTGCCAGCAGCTCCCGCCCAGGGACTGACTATGGCTACACCTTC
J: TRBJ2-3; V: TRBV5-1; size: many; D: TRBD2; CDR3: CARTDTWGGSTDTQYF; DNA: TGCGCCAGGACGGATACCTGGGGGGGTAGCACAGATACGCAGTATTTT
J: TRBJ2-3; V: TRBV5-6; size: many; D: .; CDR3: CAGGTSTDTQYF; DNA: TGTGCCGGGGGAACTAGCACAGATACGCAGTATTTT
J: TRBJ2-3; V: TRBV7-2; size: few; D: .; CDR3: CASSLVAVATDTQYF; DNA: TGTGCCAGCAGCTTAGTAGCGGTGGCCACAGATACGCAGTATTTT
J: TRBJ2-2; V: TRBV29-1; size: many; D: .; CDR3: CSVESANTGELFF; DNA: TGCAGCGTGGAATCAGCGAACACCGGGGAGCTGTTTTTT
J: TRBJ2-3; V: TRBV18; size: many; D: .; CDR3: CASSPPGSGTVDTQYF; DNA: TGTGCCAGCTCACCACCGGGTAGCGGAACTGTGGATACGCAGTATTTT